Shown below are 27 T cell receptor beta chains from a single sample sequenced in a study of cytomegalovirus exposure and HLA in healthy donors (dated by TCRdb to 2017 to 2019). The method was the immunoSEQ multiplex PCR assay. A mixture of 60 forward primers for TCR Vbeta segments and 13 reverse primers for TCR Jbeta segments was used in the multiplex PCR. This immuneACCESS table, as held by TCRdb, lists in-frame sequences with V and J called but not all clones. Of the missing ones, under half trace to an unresolved V gene in checked studies; the others have no known cause. This sample gives just over 150,000 clones in total; around 84% of them show up just once. The ten largest clones capture approximately 3.1% of the sample. Sequenced: PBMCs. Receptor source: a middle-aged woman in good health and CMV-seronegative.

This clone has more than one count but fewer than ten. The J gene is TRBJ2-1, the V gene TRBV4-1; TRBD2 aligns across 11 bases. This CDR3 has 16 amino acids. With 6 bases clipped from V and 6 bases from J, the junction kept 10 bases outside the gene matches. From germline, CDR1 is MGHRA and CDR2 YSYEKL. The CDR3 protein is CASRVSSGGILNEQFF. Written as DNA, the CDR3 is TGCGCCAGCAGGGTCTCTAGCGGGGGGATCCTCAATGAGCAGTTCTTC.

The chain is built from TRBV7-3 and TRBJ1-1; D is unresolved. The CDR3 has 13 amino acids. V was trimmed by 0 bases and J by 4 bases, leaving 6 bases between them. Germline CDR1 SGHTA, CDR2 FQGTGA. CDR3: CASSLTGSTEAFF. The CDR3 bases are TGTGCCAGCAGCTTAACAGGGAGCACTGAAGCTTTCTTT.

V gene TRBV11-2 combines with J gene TRBJ2-7; TRBD2 agrees at 9 bases. The CDR3 loop spans 15 amino acids. The V segment lost 2 bases and the J segment 5 bases; nucleotides outside the gene matches: 7. From germline, CDR1 is SGHAT and CDR2 FQNNGV. CDR3 sequence (DNA): TGTGCCAGCAGCTTAACGGCTAGCGGGGTCCACGAGCAGTACTTC. It is translated as CASSLTASGVHEQYF.

The chain carries TRBV15 and TRBJ2-4; D is possibly TRBD2 (5 bases). This CDR3 is built from 18 residues. Germline lookup yields CDR1 LNHNV and CDR2 YYDKDF (reference sequence). The V gene lost 0 bases and the J gene lost 0 bases, with 15 bases spanning the gap. CDR3 DNA: TGTGCCACCAGCAGAGAGGTTACTAGGACCGGAGCCAAAAACATTCAGTACTTC. Translation: CATSREVTRTGAKNIQYF.

The V and J genes are TRBV4-2 and TRBJ1-2; 11 bases are shared with TRBD1. J lost 2 bases, V lost 3 bases, and 14 bases had no gene match. Germline CDR1 reads LGHNA; CDR2 reads YNFKEQ. CDR3 length: 19 residues. The CDR3 reads CASSQGRGTGGLMNYGYTF. The CDR3, as DNA: TGTGCCAGCAGCCAGGGAAGAGGGACAGGGGGTCTGATGAACTATGGCTACACCTTC.

V usage is TRBV9 and J usage is TRBJ2-3; TRBD1 might be the D (6 bases). Trimming shortened V by 4 bases and J by 4 bases, and 10 bases separated the two germline ends. The CDR3 runs to 13 residues. Germline V gives CDR1 SGDLS, CDR2 YYNGEE. The CDR3 loop is CASSRAGADTQYF. CDR3 in DNA: TGTGCCAGCAGCCGAGCAGGGGCAGATACGCAGTATTTT.

This chain links TRBV20-1 with TRBJ2-7; D remains unclear. The germline V gene encodes CDR1 DFQATT and CDR2 SNEGSKA (reference sequence). Trimming shortened V by 6 bases and J by 3 bases, and 6 bases separated the two germline ends. This CDR3 has 10 residues. The DNA of the CDR3 is TGCAGTGCCGCGTACTACGAGCAGTACTTC. Protein sequence: CSAAYYEQYF.

The chain carries TRBV5-1 and TRBJ1-2; TRBD1 might be the D (6 bases). Germline CDR1 reads SGHRS; CDR2 reads YFSETQ. The CDR3 runs 14 residues. V lost 0 bases and J lost 6, with 12 bases in between. CDR3 bases: TGCGCCAGCAGCTTGGCTTTCAGGGGCGATGGCTACACCTTC. Translating it yields CASSLAFRGDGYTF.

This clone was observed once. The chain is built from TRBV28 and TRBJ1-3, with TRBD1 as a possible D gene (5 bases). V shed 4 bases and J shed 3 bases, with 19 bases lying between them. Per germline, CDR1 MDHEN and CDR2 SYDVKM. This CDR3 comprises 17 residues. The CDR3 DNA is TGTGCCAGCAGTTCCGCCTCAACGCGTCAGGGTGGAAACACCATATATTTT. Translated: CASSSASTRQGGNTIYF.

The rearrangement uses TRBV5-1 and TRBJ1-1; D may be TRBD1 (5 bases). The CDR3 totals 13 residues. Trimming stripped 1 base from V and 7 bases from J, with 11 bases between. Looked up from germline, CDR1 is SGHRS and CDR2 is YFSETQ. In DNA form, the CDR3 reads TGCGCCAGCAGCTTGTCGGGGGGGAGTGAAGCTTTCTTT. This codes for CASSLSGGSEAFF.

The rearrangement links TRBV5-1 to TRBJ2-3; 8 positions match TRBD2. Germline CDR1 SGHRS, CDR2 YFSETQ. The CDR3 covers 16 residues. V shed 2 bases and J 3 bases; nucleotides not matched to a gene: 8. The CDR3 coding sequence is TGCGCCAGCAGCTTCGGGACTAGGGATCGAACAGATACGCAGTATTTT. Its translation: CASSFGTRDRTDTQYF. Full variable domain (missing parts from reference TRBV5-1 and TRBJ2-3): KAGVTQTPRYLIKTRGQQVTLSCSPISGHRSVSWYQQTPGQGLQFLFEYFSETQRNKGNFPGRFSGRQFSNSRSEMNVSTLELGDSALYLCASSFGTRDRTDTQYFGPGTRLTVL.

The genes are TRBV5-4 and TRBJ1-1; perhaps TRBD1 as D (6 bases). V lost 4 bases to trimming and J lost 5 bases, with 12 bases between them. This CDR3 spans 13 amino acids. Germline V lookup: CDR1 SGHNT, CDR2 YYREEE (reference sequence). CDR3 sequence: CASSPRQETEAFF. DNA for the CDR3: TGTGCCAGCAGCCCAAGACAGGAAACTGAAGCTTTCTTT. Full variable domain (remainder filled in from reference TRBV5-4 and TRBJ1-1): ETGVTQSPTHLIKTRGQQVTLRCSSQSGHNTVSWYQQALGQGPQFIFQYYREEENGRGNFPPRFSGLQFPNYSSELNVNALELDDSALYLCASSPRQETEAFFGQGTRLTVV.

This clone was recorded a few times. This rearrangement joins TRBV6-4 to TRBJ1-1; TRBD1 might be the D (5 bases). CDR1 and CDR2 (germline): MRHNA, SNTAGT. The CDR3 extends over 12 amino acids. Trimming shortened V by 6 bases and J by 6 bases, and 11 bases separated the two germline ends. CDR3 sequence: CASRPGPSEAFF. In nucleotides, the CDR3 is TGTGCCAGCAGGCCAGGGCCCTCTGAAGCTTTCTTT.

This clone was detected once. The V call is TRBV7-7, the J call TRBJ2-5; 7 nucleotides agree with TRBD2. This CDR3 spans 14 amino acids. The trim removed 2 bases at V and 5 bases at J, leaving 5 bases unmatched. Germline V gene data show CDR1 as SSHAT and CDR2 as FNYEAQ (reference sequence). The CDR3 reads CASSLRGEKETQYF. The CDR3 DNA is TGTGCCAGCAGCTTACGGGGGGAGAAGGAGACCCAGTACTTC.

The gene calls are TRBV18 and TRBJ2-3; 7 nucleotides match TRBD1. V lost 0 bases and J lost 1; bases outside the gene matches: 10. Germline CDR1 reads KGHSH; CDR2 reads LQKENI. The CDR3 has 18 amino acids. The CDR3 is CASSPPGTEIDGTDTQYF. The CDR3 nucleotides read TGTGCCAGCTCACCACCGGGGACAGAGATTGATGGCACAGATACGCAGTATTTT.

The chain has TRBV9 and TRBJ2-5; 8 nucleotides match TRBD2. The V and J ends lost 0 bases and 4 bases, in that order; junction bases with no gene match: 8. This CDR3 comprises 16 residues. Germline CDR1 is SGDLS and CDR2 is YYNGEE. The CDR3 region has the DNA TGTGCCAGCAGCGTAGACCGAGCGGGGGTGTCAGAGACCCAGTACTTC. Protein sequence: CASSVDRAGVSETQYF.

The count of this clone is one. The chain is built from TRBV19 and TRBJ2-1; 11 nucleotides agree with TRBD2. V was clipped by 1 base and J by 4 bases; unmatched bases: 3. This CDR3 has 16 residues. The germline CDR1 and CDR2 sequences are LNHDA and SQIVND (reference sequence). The CDR3 DNA reads as TGTGCCAGTAGTATAGTGGCTAGCGGGGGGTACAATGAGCAGTTCTTC. Residues: CASSIVASGGYNEQFF.

The chain joins TRBV19 to TRBJ2-1; 10 nucleotides line up with TRBD1. V lost 5 bases and J lost 8; bases outside the gene matches: 15. This CDR3 is built from 17 residues. CDR1 and CDR2 (germline): LNHDA, SQIVND (reference sequence). The CDR3 here is CASSPLSDRGRWDEQFF. As DNA, the CDR3 is TGTGCCAGTAGTCCGTTGTCCGACAGGGGGCGCTGGGATGAGCAGTTCTTC.

The CDR3, as DNA: TGTGCCAGCATTCTAGCGGGGGGGTACTACAATGAGCAGTTCTTC. Translation gives CASILAGGYYNEQFF. This chain links TRBV6-1 with TRBJ2-1, with 12 bases matching TRBD2. The CDR3 has 15 residues. Germline V lookup: CDR1 MNHNS, CDR2 SASEGT. J lost 3 bases, V lost 7 bases, and 4 bases had no gene match.

This clone was detected only once. The rearrangement joins TRBV2 to TRBJ1-2; 12 bases align to TRBD1. The trim removed 6 bases at V and 4 bases at J, leaving 6 bases unmatched. This CDR3 spans 15 amino acids. CDR1 and CDR2 (germline): SNHLY, FYNNEI. Here the CDR3 reads CASRGTGGAGYGYTF. CDR3 DNA: TGTGCCAGCAGGGGGACAGGGGGCGCCGGCTATGGCTACACCTTC.

The rearrangement uses TRBV10-1 and TRBJ1-1; no reliable D call. Germline V lookup: CDR1 WNHNN, CDR2 SYGVQD (reference sequence). Trimming removed 7 bases from V and 3 bases from J, with 15 bases in between. The CDR3 runs to 14 residues. CDR3 loop: CASKSWAGDTEAFF. CDR3 nucleotide sequence: TGCGCCAGCAAGTCCTGGGCCGGGGACACTGAAGCTTTCTTT.

This chain joins TRBV2 and TRBJ2-7; the D is unclear. This CDR3 comprises 12 residues. V dropped 2 bases and J dropped 6 bases, with 8 bases sitting between them. Looked up from germline, CDR1 is SNHLY and CDR2 is FYNNEI. The CDR3 reads CASSESAIEQYF. In DNA, the CDR3 is TGTGCCAGCAGTGAATCAGCGATCGAGCAGTACTTC.

The chain is built from TRBV15 and TRBJ1-1, with D unclear. Germline CDR1 reads LNHNV; CDR2 reads YYDKDF (reference sequence). V dropped 0 bases and J dropped 1 base, with 18 bases sitting between them. CDR3 length equals 18 residues. The CDR3, as DNA: TGTGCCACCAGCAGAGATCGTACATCGCTCGCTCAGAACACTGAAGCTTTCTTT. Residues: CATSRDRTSLAQNTEAFF.

The chain uses TRBV11-2 and TRBJ1-4; 8 bases fit TRBD1. Germline CDR1 SGHAT, CDR2 FQNNGV. The CDR3 is 15 amino acids. With V trimmed by 5 bases and J by 8 bases, 10 bases remained unmatched. The CDR3 protein is CASSRTGINYEKLFF. CDR3 DNA sequence: TGTGCCAGCAGCCGGACAGGGATCAACTACGAAAAACTGTTTTTT.

This clone came up a few times. The genes are TRBV15 and TRBJ2-5, with TRBD1 matching 8 bases. The DNA matches TRBJ2-7 better at its end, which makes the J call doubtful. Germline CDR1 and CDR2: LNHNV and YYDKDF (reference sequence). The CDR3 sequence is 17 residues long. The CDR3 region is CATSGTYAGQEKDEQYF. The CDR3 region has the DNA TGTGCCACCAGCGGAACCTACGCGGGACAGGAAAAGGACGAGCAGTACTTC.

The chain is built from TRBV5-5 and TRBJ2-7; D is possibly TRBD2 (6 bases). V dropped 4 bases and J dropped 6 bases, with 17 bases sitting between them. The germline V gene has CDR1 SGHKS and CDR2 YYEKEE (reference sequence). The CDR3 extends over 14 amino acids. The CDR3 sequence is CASSGGSFDAEQYF. The DNA for the CDR3 is TGTGCCAGCAGCGGGGGGTCATTCGACGCCGAGCAGTACTTC.

The chain's CDR3 is CASSEYPVPYEQYF. The CDR3 DNA reads as TGTGCCAGCAGTGAATATCCAGTTCCCTACGAGCAGTACTTC. This chain joins TRBV6-1 and TRBJ2-7; D is uncertain. The length of the CDR3 is 14 residues. V gave up 2 bases and J gave up 2 bases, with 10 bases separating them. In germline, CDR1 is MNHNS, CDR2 SASEGT.